This T cell receptor beta chain was sequenced in a study of graft-versus-host responses after intestinal transplantation. Broader study findings: Maximum circulating GvH clone levels tracked with early post-transplant HvG decreases. The study found high graft-versus-host to host-versus-graft clonal ratios in allografts of patients with graft-donor T cell macrochimerism.

Worth noting for this clone: The antigen is not known. Other nucleotide sequences in the sample specify the same CDR3.

This CDR3 spans 13 amino acids. Germline values: CDR1 SGHDN, CDR2 FVKESK. V was clipped by 1 base and J by 3 bases, with 4 bases between them. The data were produced by immunoSEQ multiplex PCR, yet TCRdb's version contains in-frame clones alone and is incomplete. The sample records 90,000 to 150,000 clones, 85% to 95% being singletons. Sequenced material: unstimulated CD8+ T cells sorted from spleen or lymph node cells, taken before intestinal transplant. The gene calls are TRBV14 and TRBJ2-1; no reliable D call. The TCR was taken from a human donor who received an intestinal transplant. CDR3 residues: CASSQVVYNEQFF. CDR3 bases: TGTGCCAGCAGCCAAGTCGTCTACAATGAGCAGTTCTTC.